Below are 22 T cell receptor beta chains sequenced from a single sample in a study of T cell responses to AZD1222 COVID-19 vaccine. The repertoire was sequenced with immunoSEQ multiplex PCR; TCRdb's copy has only in-frame clones and lacks some. Found here are some 150,000 clones, around 91% of them singletons; the top ten hold approximately 5.2%. This material consisted of peripheral blood, taken on day 0 of AZD1222 vaccination. These receptors all come from an adult in good health.

The chain joins TRBV7-3 to TRBJ1-2, with D unclear. The CDR3 length is 13 residues. V lost 5 bases to trimming and J lost 8 bases, with 15 bases between them. The germline gives CDR1 SGHTA, CDR2 FQGTGA. The CDR3 here is CASSVGEGGGYTF. In nucleotides, the CDR3 is TGTGCCAGCAGCGTCGGGGAGGGAGGAGGCTACACCTTC.

The chain has TRBV2 and TRBJ2-5; tentatively, D is TRBD2 (5 bases). Trimming pared 4 bases from V and 5 bases from J, leaving 8 bases between. The germline V gene has CDR1 SNHLY and CDR2 FYNNEI. The CDR3 sequence is 12 residues long. The CDR3 here is CASSGLAETQYF. The CDR3 DNA is TGTGCCAGCAGTGGGCTAGCTGAGACCCAGTACTTC.

The chain employs TRBV3-1 (or the pseudogene TRBV3-2) and TRBJ2-1; the D gene is possibly TRBD2 (6 bases). The CDR3 covers 13 residues. Per germline, CDR1 LGHDT and CDR2 YNNKEL (reference sequence). Trimming took off 4 bases at V and 3 bases at J, with 7 bases between the two ends. CDR3 region: CASSRGDYNEQFF. The CDR3 DNA is TGTGCCAGCAGCCGGGGGGACTACAATGAGCAGTTCTTC.

This chain links TRBV19 with TRBJ1-5, with D possibly TRBD1 on 5 matching bases. The CDR3 runs to 14 residues. The ends were cut back, 6 bases at V and 0 bases at J, with 9 bases in the middle. Germline CDR1 and CDR2: LNHDA and SQIVND (reference sequence). For the CDR3, the DNA is TGTGCCAGTAGCGGGGCTTATAGCAATCAGCCCCAGCATTTT. This translates into CASSGAYSNQPQHF.

V usage is TRBV2 and J usage is TRBJ2-1; D gene uncertain. V was shortened by 8 bases and J by 7 bases, with 12 bases between the two germline ends. The germline gives CDR1 SNHLY, CDR2 FYNNEI. This CDR3 has 12 residues. This CDR3 is CASSTATNEQFF. The CDR3, as DNA: TGTGCCAGCTCAACAGCCACGAATGAGCAGTTCTTC.

This chain links TRBV11-2 with TRBJ2-5, with no clear D. V was pared by 2 bases and J by 5 bases, with 6 bases between. This CDR3 is 12 amino acids long. Germline loops: CDR1 SGHAT, CDR2 FQNNGV. CDR3 coding DNA: TGTGCCAGCAGCTTATATTGGGAGACCCAGTACTTC. It encodes CASSLYWETQYF. Complete variable domain (other parts from reference TRBV11-2 and TRBJ2-5): EAGVAQSPRYKIIEKRQSVAFWCNPISGHATLYWYQQILGQGPKLLIQFQNNGVVDDSQLPKDRFSAERLKGVDSTLKIQPAKLEDSAVYLCASSLYWETQYFGPGTRLLVL.

The chain combines TRBV6-2 or TRBV6-3 with TRBJ1-5; 7 nucleotides align to TRBD1. The CDR3 is 16 amino acids. The germline CDR1 and CDR2 sequences are MNHEY and SVGEGT. Trimming removed 0 bases from V and 4 bases from J; junction bases left unmatched: 6. This CDR3 is CASSYSTGTANQPQHF. CDR3 sequence (DNA): TGTGCCAGCAGTTACTCCACCGGGACAGCAAATCAGCCCCAGCATTTT.

V usage is TRBV6-5 and J usage is TRBJ2-7; a possible D gene is TRBD1 (5 bases). The CDR3 has 15 amino acids. Trimming took 7 bases from V and 3 from J, leaving 19 bases between them. Per the germline V gene, CDR1 is MNHEY and CDR2 is SVGAGI. DNA for the CDR3: TGTGCCAGCACCGCACAGGCAAGTACTTTCTACGAGCAGTACTTC. It encodes CASTAQASTFYEQYF.

The chain is built from TRBV5-4 and TRBJ2-1; D is undetermined. CDR1 is SGHNT and CDR2 is YYREEE in the germline V gene (reference sequence). The germline V and J ends were trimmed by 0 bases and 10 bases, with 5 bases remaining between them. This CDR3 spans 11 amino acids. The CDR3 DNA reads as TGTGCCAGCAGCTTGGACTTAGAGCAGTTCTTC. It translates to CASSLDLEQFF.

The V call is TRBV7-9, the J call TRBJ2-4; D could derive from TRBD1 or TRBD2 (5 bases each). Germline CDR1 and CDR2: SEHNR and FQNEAQ (reference sequence). Trimming removed 3 bases from V and 7 bases from J, with 10 bases in between. CDR3 length equals 13 residues. The DNA of the CDR3 is TGTGCCAGCAGCTTGGCAGGGAGCAACATTCAGTACTTC. Translation gives CASSLAGSNIQYF.

The chain is built from TRBV6-5 and TRBJ1-2; 7 bases match TRBD1. Per the germline V gene, CDR1 is MNHEY and CDR2 is SVGAGI. The CDR3 loop spans 14 amino acids. Losses at the gene ends were 6 bases for V and 4 bases for J; bases not matched to a gene: 8. The CDR3 loop is CASSAGGGGYGYTF. The CDR3 nucleotides read TGTGCCAGCAGCGCAGGGGGTGGGGGCTATGGCTACACCTTC.

With respect to this clone: The same CDR3 arises from other DNA sequences in this sample as well. This chain connects TRBV9 to TRBJ2-7; 7 positions match TRBD1. V lost 0 bases, J lost 2 bases, and 2 bases stayed unmatched. Per the germline V gene, CDR1 is SGDLS and CDR2 is YYNGEE. This CDR3 has 14 amino acids. The CDR3 region has the DNA TGTGCCAGCAGCGTAGGAACAGGGGCCTACGAGCAGTACTTC. Translation: CASSVGTGAYEQYF.

The table lists this clone with a count of one. The chain recombines TRBV19 with TRBJ2-1, with 9 positions matching TRBD2. Germline V gene sequence: CDR1 LNHDA, CDR2 SQIVND (reference sequence). CDR3 length equals 13 residues. The V gene end was trimmed by 3 bases and the J gene end by 15 bases; junction bases not matched to a gene: 9. Here the CDR3 DNA reads TGTGCCAGTAGTATTAGCGGGGGCAAAGAACGGTTCTTC. It specifies CASSISGGKERFF. Complete variable domain (other parts from reference TRBV19 and TRBJ2-1): DGGITQSPKYLFRKEGQNVTLSCEQNLNHDAMYWYRQDPGQGLRLIYYSQIVNDFQKGDIAEGYSVSREKKESFPLTVTSAQKNPTAFYLCASSISGGKERFFGPGTRLTVL.

V and J are TRBV28 and TRBJ2-3, with no clear D. Trimming shortened V by 8 bases and J by 0 bases, and 9 bases separated the two germline ends. The CDR3 is 13 residues long. Germline CDR1 MDHEN, CDR2 SYDVKM. This chain's CDR3 is CASSDGSTDTQYF. CDR3 DNA: TGTGCCAGCTCGGATGGGAGCACAGATACGCAGTATTTT.

This chain connects TRBV9 to TRBJ2-7; no firm D call. V lost 0 bases and J 4 bases, leaving 14 bases between the germline ends. CDR1 is SGDLS, CDR2 YYNGEE, per germline. The CDR3 loop spans 15 amino acids. Written as DNA, the CDR3 is TGTGCCAGCAGCGTAGGATCCTCGATGACTTACGAGCAGTACTTC. Its protein is CASSVGSSMTYEQYF.

This chain connects TRBV29-1 to TRBJ1-4, with D possibly TRBD1 on 5 matching bases. The CDR3 has 14 residues. The V and J ends lost 7 bases and 8 bases respectively, with 20 bases between them. From germline, CDR1 is SQVTM and CDR2 ANQGSEA. CDR3 sequence: CSATVGGIGEKLFF. The CDR3 DNA sequence: TGCAGCGCGACCGTGGGGGGGATCGGAGAAAAACTGTTTTTT.

This sequence joins TRBV6-4 and TRBJ1-2; no reliable D call. Germline V CDR1 and CDR2: MRHNA, SNTAGT. Trimming removed 8 bases from V and 4 bases from J, with 14 bases in between. CDR3 length equals 13 residues. Written as DNA, the CDR3 is TGTGCCAGCTCAGAAGGACCTTCCTATGGCTACACCTTC. It yields the protein CASSEGPSYGYTF.

V is TRBV7-8 and J is TRBJ1-3; tentative D call: TRBD1 (5 bases). The CDR3 sequence is 16 residues long. The germline V gene encodes CDR1 SGHVS and CDR2 FQNEAQ. V was trimmed by 5 bases and J by 4 bases, leaving 18 bases between them. For the CDR3, the DNA is TGTGCCAGCAGCCTAAAGACAGTGCCGATAGGAAACACCATATATTTT. Protein sequence: CASSLKTVPIGNTIYF.

The chain has TRBV29-1 and TRBJ2-3; D gene uncertain. The CDR3 totals 11 residues. V was shortened by 6 bases and J by 11 bases, with 15 bases between the two germline ends. Germline V gene data show CDR1 as SQVTM and CDR2 as ANQGSEA. CDR3: CSVRFKSGQYF. In DNA form, the CDR3 reads TGCAGCGTCCGATTCAAGTCGGGGCAGTATTTT.

The gene calls are TRBV5-5 and TRBJ1-1; 8 positions match TRBD1. Germline V gene lookup returns CDR1 SGHKS and CDR2 YYEKEE (reference sequence). With V trimmed by 4 bases and J by 5 bases, 4 bases remained unmatched. This CDR3 is 13 amino acids long. CDR3 residues: CASSQTGGTEAFF. CDR3 coding DNA: TGTGCCAGCAGCCAAACAGGGGGGACTGAAGCTTTCTTT.

The rearrangement uses TRBV5-1 and TRBJ1-3; D ambiguous. This CDR3 has 15 residues. Between the trimmed V and J ends, which lost 0 bases and 1 base, there was a span of 8 bases. Germline loops: CDR1 SGHRS, CDR2 YFSETQ. The CDR3 nucleotides read TGCGCCAGCAGCTTGGGTTGGCAGTCTGGAAACACCATATATTTT. Translation: CASSLGWQSGNTIYF.

This chain connects TRBV7-2 to TRBJ2-5; D possibly corresponds to TRBD2 (6 bases). The CDR3 loop spans 15 amino acids. Between the trimmed V and J ends, which lost 5 bases and 3 bases, there was a span of 16 bases. Germline V CDR1 and CDR2: SGHTA, FQGNSA. The CDR3 DNA follows: TGTGCCAGCAGCGCACGCGGGACGTATGAAGAGACCCAGTACTTC. This encodes CASSARGTYEETQYF.